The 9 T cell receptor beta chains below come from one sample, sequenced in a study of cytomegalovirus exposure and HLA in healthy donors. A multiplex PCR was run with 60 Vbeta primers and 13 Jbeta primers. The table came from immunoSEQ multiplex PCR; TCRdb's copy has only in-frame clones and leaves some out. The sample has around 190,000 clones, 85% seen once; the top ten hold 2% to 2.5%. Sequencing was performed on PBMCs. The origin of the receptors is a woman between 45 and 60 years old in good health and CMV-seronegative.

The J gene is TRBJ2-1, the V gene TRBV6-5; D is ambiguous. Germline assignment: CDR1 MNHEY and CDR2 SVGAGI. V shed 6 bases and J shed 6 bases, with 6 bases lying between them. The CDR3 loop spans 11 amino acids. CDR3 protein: CASSTGNEQFF. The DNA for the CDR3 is TGTGCCAGCAGCACCGGCAATGAGCAGTTCTTC.

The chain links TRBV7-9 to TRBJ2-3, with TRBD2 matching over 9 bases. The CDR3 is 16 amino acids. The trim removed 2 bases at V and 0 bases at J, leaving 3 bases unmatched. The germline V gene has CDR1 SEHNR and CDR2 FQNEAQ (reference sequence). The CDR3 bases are TGTGCCAGCAGCTTAATGGGACTAGCTAGCACAGATACGCAGTATTTT. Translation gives CASSLMGLASTDTQYF.

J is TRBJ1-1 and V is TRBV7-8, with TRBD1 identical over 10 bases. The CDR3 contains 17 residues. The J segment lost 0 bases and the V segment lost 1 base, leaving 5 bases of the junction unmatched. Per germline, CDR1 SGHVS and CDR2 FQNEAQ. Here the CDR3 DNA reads TGTGCCAGCAGCTTAGGTGGGACAGGGGTGGTGAACACTGAAGCTTTCTTT. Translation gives CASSLGGTGVVNTEAFF.

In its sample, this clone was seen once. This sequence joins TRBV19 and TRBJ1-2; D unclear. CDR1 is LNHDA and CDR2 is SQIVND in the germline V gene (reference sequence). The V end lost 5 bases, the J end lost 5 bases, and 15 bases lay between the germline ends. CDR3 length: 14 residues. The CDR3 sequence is CASSLLLTTYGYTF. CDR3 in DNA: TGTGCCAGTAGTCTCCTGCTTACTACTTATGGCTACACCTTC.

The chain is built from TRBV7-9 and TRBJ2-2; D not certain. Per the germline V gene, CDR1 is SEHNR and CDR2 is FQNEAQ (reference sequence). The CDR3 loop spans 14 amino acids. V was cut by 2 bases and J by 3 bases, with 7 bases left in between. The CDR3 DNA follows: TGTGCCAGCAGCTTAATCGCGTACACCGGGGAGCTGTTTTTT. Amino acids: CASSLIAYTGELFF. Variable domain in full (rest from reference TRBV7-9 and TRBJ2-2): DTGVSQNPRHKITKRGQNVTFRCDPISEHNRLYWYRQTLGQGPEFLTYFQNEAQLEKSRLLSDRFSAERPKGSFSTLEIQRTEQGDSAMYLCASSLIAYTGELFFGEGSRLTVL.

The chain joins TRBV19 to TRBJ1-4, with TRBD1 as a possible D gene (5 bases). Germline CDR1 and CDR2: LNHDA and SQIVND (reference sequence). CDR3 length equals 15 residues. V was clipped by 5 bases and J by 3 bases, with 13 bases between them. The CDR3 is CASSDPGGSNEKLFF. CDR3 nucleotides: TGTGCCAGTAGTGATCCGGGGGGGTCTAATGAAAAACTGTTTTTT.

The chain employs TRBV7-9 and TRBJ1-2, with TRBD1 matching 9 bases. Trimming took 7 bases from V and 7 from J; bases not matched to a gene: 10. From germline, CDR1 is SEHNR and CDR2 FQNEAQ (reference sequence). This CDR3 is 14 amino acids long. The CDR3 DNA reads TGTGCCAGCAACACCCGGGACAGGGAGGGTGGCTACACCTTC. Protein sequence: CASNTRDREGGYTF.

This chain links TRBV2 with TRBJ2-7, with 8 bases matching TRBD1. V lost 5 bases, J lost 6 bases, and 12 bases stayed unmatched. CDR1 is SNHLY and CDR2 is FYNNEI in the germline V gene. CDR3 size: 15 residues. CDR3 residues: CASSLSGTGKFEQYF. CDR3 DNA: TGTGCCAGCAGTCTCTCCGGGACAGGAAAGTTCGAGCAGTACTTC.

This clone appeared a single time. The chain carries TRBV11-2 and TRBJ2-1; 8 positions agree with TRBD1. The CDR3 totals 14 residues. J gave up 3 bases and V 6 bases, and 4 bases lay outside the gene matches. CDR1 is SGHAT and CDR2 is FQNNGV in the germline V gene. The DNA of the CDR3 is TGTGCCAGCAGTGACAGGGGAAACTACAATGAGCAGTTCTTC. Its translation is CASSDRGNYNEQFF.